These 31 T cell receptor beta chains came from one sample sequenced in a study of T cell responses to AZD1222 COVID-19 vaccine. Assay: immunoSEQ multiplex PCR; the TCRdb copy retains only in-frame clones and omits some. This sample has tens of thousands of clones, with 70% to 90% found just once. Sequencing used peripheral blood, obtained on day 0 of AZD1222 vaccination. The receptors shown here come from an adult in good health.

The chain joins TRBV18 to TRBJ1-2; tentatively, D is TRBD1 (6 bases). The CDR3 is made up of 13 amino acids. Germline lookup yields CDR1 KGHSH and CDR2 LQKENI. The V gene lost 3 bases and the J gene lost 6 bases, with 11 bases spanning the gap. CDR3 loop: CASSPNRENGYTF. The CDR3 coding sequence is TGTGCCAGCTCACCTAACAGGGAAAATGGCTACACCTTC.

This chain connects TRBV3-1 (or the pseudogene TRBV3-2) to TRBJ1-5; no clear D. Germline assignment: CDR1 LGHDT and CDR2 YNNKEL (reference sequence). With 1 base removed from V and 0 bases from J, the gap between germline ends came to 7 bases. This CDR3 region has 15 residues. The CDR3: CASSQVPDSNQPQHF. CDR3 nucleotide sequence: TGTGCCAGCAGCCAAGTACCCGATAGCAATCAGCCCCAGCATTTT.

The chain couples TRBV20-1 to TRBJ1-1; perhaps TRBD1 as D (5 bases). Looked up from germline, CDR1 is DFQATT and CDR2 is SNEGSKA (reference sequence). Trimming left V 5 bases short and J 5 bases short, with 9 bases between. There are 11 residues in the CDR3. The CDR3 is CSARGVTEAFF. The CDR3, as DNA: TGCAGTGCTCGGGGGGTAACTGAAGCTTTCTTT.

In this sample, this clone turned up once. The chain has TRBV19 and TRBJ1-5; 8 positions agree with TRBD1. This CDR3 contains 15 residues. Germline V CDR1 and CDR2: LNHDA, SQIVND (reference sequence). Unmatched junction bases numbered 8, after V lost 5 bases and J lost 5 bases. In DNA, the CDR3 is TGTGCCAGTAGTTCGGACAGGGATGGACATCAGCCCCAGCATTTT. This sequence encodes CASSSDRDGHQPQHF.

The chain carries TRBV7-9 and TRBJ2-2; 13 bases fit TRBD2. The J segment lost 3 bases and the V segment lost 5 bases, leaving 12 bases of the junction unmatched. This CDR3 is 19 amino acids long. Germline assignment: CDR1 SEHNR and CDR2 FQNEAQ (reference sequence). CDR3 region: CASSPPTGLAGEHTGELFF. The CDR3 region has the DNA TGTGCCAGCAGCCCTCCAACCGGACTAGCGGGGGAGCACACCGGGGAGCTGTTTTTT.

Only a few counts were recorded for this clone. The chain combines TRBV7-2 with TRBJ1-4; 12 nucleotides line up with TRBD1. V lost 5 bases and J lost 7; bases outside the gene matches: 14. Germline-derived CDR1 and CDR2 are SGHTA and FQGNSA. This CDR3 is built from 18 residues. CDR3 protein: CASSPTGTGGGGGEKLFF. Written as DNA, the CDR3 is TGTGCCAGCAGCCCGACCGGGACAGGGGGCGGGGGAGGTGAAAAACTGTTTTTT. Based on the CDR3 plus reference TRBV7-2 and TRBJ1-4, the full variable domain is GAGVSQSPSNKVTEKGKDVELRCDPISGHTALYWYRQSLGQGLEFLIYFQGNSAPDKSGLPSDRFSAERTGGSVSTLTIQRTQQEDSAVYLCASSPTGTGGGGGEKLFFGSGTQLSVL.

The chain carries TRBV6-5 and TRBJ1-5; 7 bases are a match to TRBD1. The CDR3 covers 15 residues. The junction had 10 bases not matched to a gene; V was cut back by 6 bases and J by 5 bases. Germline V lookup: CDR1 MNHEY, CDR2 SVGAGI. CDR3 sequence: CASSLDRPVDQPQHF. Here the CDR3 DNA reads TGTGCCAGCAGCCTGGACAGGCCCGTAGATCAGCCCCAGCATTTT.

The rearrangement links TRBV18 to TRBJ2-5; D gene uncertain. This CDR3 comprises 13 residues. V was pared by 5 bases and J by 3 bases, with 10 bases between. The germline CDR1 and CDR2 sequences are KGHSH and LQKENI. CDR3 sequence: CASSSLSKETQYF. The CDR3 bases are TGTGCCAGCTCATCCTTGTCAAAAGAGACCCAGTACTTC.

J is TRBJ1-3 and V is TRBV5-4; a possible D gene is TRBD1 (6 bases). Germline V lookup: CDR1 SGHNT, CDR2 YYREEE (reference sequence). The CDR3 extends over 15 amino acids. The V end was cut by 0 bases, the J end by 4 bases, with 11 bases between. In DNA, the CDR3 is TGTGCCAGCAGCTTGGGCCAGGGGATAGGAAACACCATATATTTT. The encoded protein is CASSLGQGIGNTIYF.

The rearrangement links TRBV2 to TRBJ1-2; D is unresolved. Germline-derived CDR1 and CDR2 are SNHLY and FYNNEI. CDR3 length: 14 amino acids. V was clipped by 4 bases and J by 1 base, with 10 bases between them. The CDR3 loop reads CASSGLGVNYGYTF. The CDR3 nucleotides read TGTGCCAGCAGTGGGTTAGGAGTTAACTATGGCTACACCTTC.

V is TRBV6-1 and J is TRBJ2-7; D possibly matches TRBD1 or TRBD2 (5 bases each). The CDR3 consists of 15 residues. The V gene lost 1 base and the J gene lost 1 base, with 11 bases spanning the gap. In germline, CDR1 is MNHNS, CDR2 SASEGT. CDR3 sequence (DNA): TGTGCCAGCAGTGAAGTAGAGGGACCGTCCTACGAGCAGTACTTC. Translated: CASSEVEGPSYEQYF.

This clone appeared once. The V and J genes are TRBV11-2 and TRBJ2-7, with a tentative D call TRBD1 (6 bases). CDR1 is SGHAT and CDR2 is FQNNGV in the germline V gene. V was pared by 5 bases and J by 5 bases, with 16 bases between. CDR3 length: 14 residues. In nucleotides, the CDR3 is TGTGCCAGCAGCCCCCGACCAGGGGTGAACGAGCAGTACTTC. It yields the protein CASSPRPGVNEQYF. The variable domain in full, with the rest retrieved from reference TRBV11-2 and TRBJ2-7, is EAGVAQSPRYKIIEKRQSVAFWCNPISGHATLYWYQQILGQGPKLLIQFQNNGVVDDSQLPKDRFSAERLKGVDSTLKIQPAKLEDSAVYLCASSPRPGVNEQYFGPGTRLTVT.

The rearrangement uses TRBV10-3 and TRBJ2-2; D is undetermined. Trimming pared 2 bases from V and 4 bases from J, leaving 8 bases between. Germline CDR1 ENHRY, CDR2 SYGVKD. This CDR3 spans 14 amino acids. Written as DNA, the CDR3 is TGTGCCATCAGTGAGAGGGCGTCCACCGGGGAGCTGTTTTTT. Amino acids: CAISERASTGELFF.

The chain couples TRBV5-1 to TRBJ1-1; D is uncertain. Germline V gives CDR1 SGHRS, CDR2 YFSETQ. The CDR3 has 14 amino acids. Trimming removed 3 bases at V and 7 bases at J, with 16 bases between. The CDR3 nucleotides read TGCGCCAGCAGCTCGGGCGAGAGGACCAGTGAAGCTTTCTTT. This sequence encodes CASSSGERTSEAFF.

Regarding this clone: Other DNA sequences in the sample encode the same CDR3. CDR3 loop: CSARDNYGYTF. CDR3 DNA sequence: TGCAGTGCTAGAGACAACTATGGCTACACCTTC. The genes are TRBV20-1 and TRBJ1-2; D remains ambiguous. Germline loops: CDR1 DFQATT, CDR2 SNEGSKA (reference sequence). The CDR3 covers 11 residues. V gave up 0 bases and J gave up 2 bases, with 1 base separating them.

This clone was picked up one time. The rearrangement joins TRBV18 to TRBJ2-7; 11 positions agree with TRBD1. J lost 2 bases, V lost 3 bases, and 3 bases had no gene match. In germline, CDR1 is KGHSH, CDR2 LQKENI. This CDR3 is 15 amino acids long. CDR3 amino acids: CASSPAGQGAYEQYF. CDR3 DNA sequence: TGTGCCAGCTCACCCGCGGGACAGGGGGCCTACGAGCAGTACTTC.

The chain uses TRBV5-6 and TRBJ1-2; D is unresolved. Trimming shortened V by 0 bases and J by 1 base, and 4 bases separated the two germline ends. CDR1 is SGHDT and CDR2 is YYEEEE in the germline V gene. CDR3 length: 13 residues. For the CDR3, the DNA is TGTGCCAGCAGCTTGGAGGATAACTATGGCTACACCTTC. Protein product: CASSLEDNYGYTF.

This clone was recorded only once. The CDR3 loop reads CASSSSGNTDTQYF. The CDR3 nucleotides are TGTGCCAGCAGCTCGAGCGGGAACACAGATACGCAGTATTTT. The rearrangement links TRBV7-3 to TRBJ2-3, with TRBD2 identical over 7 bases. The V segment lost 4 bases and the J segment 2 bases; nucleotides outside the gene matches: 3. Germline values: CDR1 SGHTA, CDR2 FQGTGA. This CDR3 is 14 amino acids long.

The genes are TRBV12-5 and TRBJ1-1; D not resolved. Germline-derived CDR1 and CDR2 are LGHNT and FRNRAP. This CDR3 has 13 amino acids. V lost 6 bases and J lost 0, with 8 bases in between. CDR3 DNA: TGTGCTAGTGGAAGGGAGTTGAACACTGAAGCTTTCTTT. It encodes CASGRELNTEAFF.

The gene calls are TRBV10-2 and TRBJ2-7, with D unclear. Trimming took off 3 bases at V and 3 bases at J, with 9 bases between the two ends. The CDR3 is 13 amino acids. The germline V gene has CDR1 WSHSY and CDR2 SAAADI. The DNA of the CDR3 is TGCGCCAGCAGTGACAGCAATTACTACGAGCAGTACTTC. It specifies CASSDSNYYEQYF.

This rearrangement joins TRBV3-1 (or the pseudogene TRBV3-2) to TRBJ2-7; D might be TRBD2 (5 bases). Germline CDR1 LGHDT, CDR2 YNNKEL (reference sequence). Deletions cut 1 base from V and 5 bases from J, with 6 bases between. This CDR3 spans 12 amino acids. The CDR3 DNA follows: TGTGCCAGCAGCCAAGCGGGGAACGAGCAGTACTTC. Residues: CASSQAGNEQYF.

This rearrangement joins TRBV18 to TRBJ1-2; TRBD1 matches 10 bases. The CDR3 spans 15 residues. With V trimmed by 6 bases and J by 3 bases, 7 bases remained unmatched. Per the germline V gene, CDR1 is KGHSH and CDR2 is LQKENI. The CDR3 here is CASSLEGQGHYGYTF. The CDR3 nucleotides are TGTGCCAGCTCGCTAGAGGGACAGGGGCACTATGGCTACACCTTC.

This clone has only a few counts. This chain links TRBV6-5 with TRBJ1-1; D is uncertain. Germline-derived CDR1 and CDR2 are MNHEY and SVGAGI. The CDR3 totals 15 residues. V gave up 7 bases and J gave up 0 bases, with 15 bases separating them. CDR3 sequence: CASTTRFSLNTEAFF. CDR3 nucleotide sequence: TGTGCCAGCACCACACGGTTCAGCCTGAACACTGAAGCTTTCTTT.

This chain joins TRBV21-1 and TRBJ1-5. TRBV21-1 is deemed a pseudogene. This CDR3 contains 20 residues. The CDR3 coding sequence is TGTGCCAGCAGCAAATCGATAGGGCCAGGGAGGGAGTATAGCAATCAGCCCCAGCATTTT. It translates to CASSKSIGPGREYSNQPQHF.

V is TRBV19 and J is TRBJ1-1; TRBD1 might be the D (6 bases). Germline V CDR1 and CDR2: LNHDA, SQIVND (reference sequence). CDR3 length equals 16 residues. V lost 0 bases to trimming and J lost 1 base, with 12 bases between them. The CDR3, as DNA: TGTGCCAGTAGTATAGACCGACAGGCGTCGAACACTGAAGCTTTCTTT. Its protein is CASSIDRQASNTEAFF. The complete variable domain, with remaining parts taken from reference TRBV19 and TRBJ1-1, reads DGGITQSPKYLFRKEGQNVTLSCEQNLNHDAMYWYRQDPGQGLRLIYYSQIVNDFQKGDIAEGYSVSREKKESFPLTVTSAQKNPTAFYLCASSIDRQASNTEAFFGQGTRLTVV.

The chain joins TRBV13 to TRBJ2-4; unclear D gene. V was clipped by 3 bases and J by 8 bases, with 11 bases between them. The CDR3 is 13 amino acids. In germline, CDR1 is PRHDT, CDR2 FYEKMQ (reference sequence). The CDR3: CASSLGDRDIQYF. In nucleotides, the CDR3 is TGTGCCAGCAGCTTGGGCGATAGAGACATTCAGTACTTC.

The chain combines TRBV27 with TRBJ2-1; maybe TRBD2 (6 bases). V was shortened by 2 bases and J by 2 bases, with 13 bases between the two germline ends. The CDR3 runs to 16 residues. Germline assignment: CDR1 MNHEY and CDR2 SMNVEV (reference sequence). Written as DNA, the CDR3 is TGTGCCAGCAGTTTAGGGGGGACTGGCGCCTACAATGAGCAGTTCTTC. Amino acids: CASSLGGTGAYNEQFF.

This clone showed up just once. This sample includes further DNA sequences coding for the same CDR3. V and J are TRBV3-1 (or the pseudogene TRBV3-2) and TRBJ1-2; weak D call: TRBD1 (6 bases). CDR1 and CDR2 (germline): LGHDT, YNNKEL (reference sequence). The CDR3 consists of 12 residues. V gave up 1 base and J gave up 8 bases, with 8 bases separating them. The CDR3 sequence is CASSQAGVGYTF. The CDR3 bases are TGTGCCAGCAGCCAAGCAGGGGTCGGCTACACCTTC.

The chain couples TRBV30 to TRBJ2-1, with D perhaps matching TRBD1 or TRBD2 (7 bases each). Germline V gene data show CDR1 as GTSNPN and CDR2 as SVGIG (reference sequence). V was trimmed by 7 bases and J by 3 bases, leaving 16 bases between them. The CDR3 covers 14 residues. CDR3 bases: TGTGCCTCGACAGGGCGGGGGAACTACAATGAGCAGTTCTTC. Translation: CASTGRGNYNEQFF. The whole variable domain, filled in from reference TRBV30 and TRBJ2-1, reads SQTIHQWPATLVQPVGSPLSLECTVEGTSNPNLYWYRQAAGRGLQLLFYSVGIGQISSEVPQNLSASRPQDRQFILSSKKLLLSDSGFYLCASTGRGNYNEQFFGPGTRLTVL.

This chain connects TRBV5-1 to TRBJ1-4, with D perhaps TRBD1 (6 bases). The CDR3 is 15 residues long. Germline V gives CDR1 SGHRS, CDR2 YFSETQ. The ends were cut back, 3 bases at V and 5 bases at J, with 14 bases in the middle. The CDR3 DNA reads as TGCGCCAGCAGCTGGGCAGGGGCCCCGAATGAAAAACTGTTTTTT. Its translation is CASSWAGAPNEKLFF.

This chain uses TRBV3-1 (or the pseudogene TRBV3-2) with TRBJ2-5; D unclear. Trimming removed 0 bases at V and 4 bases at J, with 15 bases between. The CDR3 totals 16 residues. From germline, CDR1 is LGHDT and CDR2 YNNKEL (reference sequence). CDR3 residues: CASSQDRTLWGETQYF. The CDR3 DNA follows: TGTGCCAGCAGCCAAGATCGGACGCTATGGGGAGAGACCCAGTACTTC.